One and the same sample provided the 27 T cell receptor beta chains below, sequenced in a study of cytomegalovirus exposure and HLA in healthy donors. With 60 Vbeta and 13 Jbeta primers, the PCR was carried out. Libraries were prepared by immunoSEQ multiplex PCR; TCRdb keeps only in-frame clonotypes and omits some of them. Of 150,000 to 200,000 clones in the sample, more than 70% were seen once. The sequencing sample was made of PBMCs. These TCRs come from a woman aged 40 to 50 in good health and CMV-seronegative.

The J gene is TRBJ1-2, the V gene TRBV5-1; 8 bases fit TRBD1. This CDR3 spans 14 amino acids. Germline trimming cut 2 bases from V and 6 bases from J; bases unmatched to any gene: 6. CDR1 SGHRS and CDR2 YFSETQ come from the germline V gene. The CDR3 loop is CASSFGDRGHGYTF. The CDR3 DNA follows: TGCGCCAGCAGCTTTGGTGACAGGGGCCATGGCTACACCTTC.

Only one count was recorded for this clone. This sequence joins TRBV5-4 and TRBJ2-3, with 7 bases that match TRBD2. Germline CDR1 and CDR2: SGHNT and YYREEE (reference sequence). This CDR3 comprises 15 residues. V shed 0 bases and J 2 bases; nucleotides not matched to a gene: 3. The CDR3: CASSLGSGPTDTQYF. The CDR3 DNA sequence: TGTGCCAGCAGCTTGGGTAGCGGGCCCACAGATACGCAGTATTTT.

The CDR3 region is CASSGQGGTEAFF. The CDR3 DNA reads TGTGCCAGCAGCGGACAGGGGGGCACTGAAGCTTTCTTT. The chain uses TRBV27 and TRBJ1-1, with TRBD1 identical over 10 bases. The CDR3 runs 13 residues. V trimming: 6 bases; J trimming: 4 bases; junction bases outside the gene matches: 2. Germline V lookup: CDR1 MNHEY, CDR2 SMNVEV (reference sequence).

This chain links TRBV5-1 with TRBJ1-2; 8 positions match TRBD1. Germline V CDR1 and CDR2: SGHRS, YFSETQ. The CDR3 is 16 residues long. The junction had 9 bases not matched to a gene; V was cut back by 0 bases and J by 5 bases. CDR3 region: CASSLVAGGEWYGYTF. The CDR3 DNA reads as TGCGCCAGCAGCTTGGTTGCAGGGGGCGAGTGGTATGGCTACACCTTC. Full variable domain (remainder filled in from reference TRBV5-1 and TRBJ1-2): KAGVTQTPRYLIKTRGQQVTLSCSPISGHRSVSWYQQTPGQGLQFLFEYFSETQRNKGNFPGRFSGRQFSNSRSEMNVSTLELGDSALYLCASSLVAGGEWYGYTFGSGTRLTVV.

The genes are TRBV6-6 and TRBJ1-1; D call uncertain. V was shortened by 6 bases and J by 3 bases, with 11 bases between the two germline ends. CDR1 and CDR2 from the germline V gene are MNHNY and SVGAGI (reference sequence). This CDR3 has 13 amino acids. CDR3 region: CASSDRLDTEAFF. CDR3 sequence (DNA): TGTGCCAGCAGCGACCGTCTAGACACTGAAGCTTTCTTT.

CDR3 sequence reads: CASSRNGGRSEQFF. The CDR3 bases are TGTGCCAGCAGCCGTAACGGCGGGAGGAGTGAGCAGTTCTTC. The rearrangement uses TRBV5-4 and TRBJ2-1, with TRBD2 matching over 8 bases. CDR3 length: 14 amino acids. The V and J ends lost 4 bases and 9 bases, in that order; junction bases with no gene match: 9. Germline assignment: CDR1 SGHNT and CDR2 YYREEE (reference sequence).

A word on this clone: One end of the junction does not line up with germline, which may come from a read error. V is TRBV10-1 and J is TRBJ1-2, with 7 bases matching TRBD1. Germline V CDR1 and CDR2: WNHNN, SYGVQD (reference sequence). The length of the CDR3 is 17 residues. The chain's CDR3 is CASTSRAGGIWWYGHTF. For the CDR3, the DNA is TGCGCCAGCACGTCCCGGGCAGGGGGGATTTGGTGGTATGGCCACACCTTC.

This clone showed up just a few times. The chain carries TRBV29-1 and TRBJ2-1, with D tentatively TRBD2 (6 bases). Germline V lookup: CDR1 SQVTM, CDR2 ANQGSEA. The CDR3 is 13 residues long. Trimming pared 8 bases from V and 6 bases from J, leaving 17 bases between. The CDR3 loop reads CSCDSSEGNEQFF. CDR3 in DNA: TGCAGCTGTGATAGCTCGGAGGGCAATGAGCAGTTCTTC.

This chain uses TRBV7-8 with TRBJ1-2; D is uncertain. Germline lookup yields CDR1 SGHVS and CDR2 FQNEAQ. There are 16 residues in the CDR3. Trimming stripped 5 bases from V and 0 bases from J, with 16 bases between. The CDR3 here is CASSATAAATNYGYTF. DNA for the CDR3: TGTGCCAGCAGCGCGACCGCGGCAGCAACTAACTATGGCTACACCTTC.

This clone showed up just a few times. V and J are TRBV15 and TRBJ1-4; D remains unclear. Germline V CDR1 and CDR2: LNHNV, YYDKDF (reference sequence). The CDR3 totals 14 residues. Trimming cost V 8 bases and J 6 bases, with 16 bases left between them. The CDR3 coding sequence is TGTGCCACCTCTGATTCAATAGTACATGAAAAACTGTTTTTT. Encoded protein: CATSDSIVHEKLFF.

The genes are TRBV7-6 and TRBJ2-1, with 16 bases matching TRBD2. CDR3 length equals 16 residues. Trimming took 8 bases from V and 13 from J; bases not matched to a gene: 14. Germline values: CDR1 SGHVS, CDR2 FNYEAQ. The CDR3 is CASGRAGLAGGPAQFF. CDR3 bases: TGTGCCAGCGGACGCGCGGGACTAGCGGGAGGGCCGGCCCAGTTCTTC. Supplemented by reference TRBV7-6 and TRBJ2-1, the full variable domain reads GAGVSQSPRYKVTKRGQDVALRCDPISGHVSLYWYRQALGQGPEFLTYFNYEAQQDKSGLPNDRFSAERPEGSISTLTIQRTEQRDSAMYRCASGRAGLAGGPAQFFGPGTRLTVL.

V gene TRBV5-1 combines with J gene TRBJ2-3; D is possibly TRBD2 (6 bases). Between the trimmed V and J ends, which lost 3 bases and 4 bases, there was a span of 15 bases. This CDR3 has 15 amino acids. The germline CDR1 and CDR2 sequences are SGHRS and YFSETQ. Written as DNA, the CDR3 is TGCGCCAGCAGCTGGGGCACGGGAGCCGCAGATACGCAGTATTTT. It yields the protein CASSWGTGAADTQYF. Full variable domain (remainder filled in from reference TRBV5-1 and TRBJ2-3): KAGVTQTPRYLIKTRGQQVTLSCSPISGHRSVSWYQQTPGQGLQFLFEYFSETQRNKGNFPGRFSGRQFSNSRSEMNVSTLELGDSALYLCASSWGTGAADTQYFGPGTRLTVL.

The V gene is TRBV7-2, the J gene TRBJ1-2; no clear D gene. The CDR3 contains 16 residues. The V end was cut by 1 base, the J end by 4 bases, with 16 bases between. Germline V gene data show CDR1 as SGHTA and CDR2 as FQGNSA. DNA of the CDR3: TGTGCCAGCAGCTTAGAGCTAGTAGGCGGCTCCTATGGCTACACCTTC. The encoded protein is CASSLELVGGSYGYTF. The full variable domain, in which reference TRBV7-2 and TRBJ1-2 provide the parts outside the CDR3, is GAGVSQSPSNKVTEKGKDVELRCDPISGHTALYWYRQSLGQGLEFLIYFQGNSAPDKSGLPSDRFSAERTGGSVSTLTIQRTQQEDSAVYLCASSLELVGGSYGYTFGSGTRLTVV.

The V gene is TRBV29-1, the J gene TRBJ1-2; the match to TRBD1 covers 7 bases. The length of the CDR3 is 13 residues. Losses at the gene ends were 5 bases for V and 4 bases for J; bases not matched to a gene: 7. CDR1 and CDR2 from the germline V gene are SQVTM and ANQGSEA. CDR3 sequence reads: CSVSTGQIYGYTF. In nucleotides, the CDR3 is TGCAGCGTTAGCACGGGACAGATCTATGGCTACACCTTC. The variable domain in full, completed from reference TRBV29-1 and TRBJ1-2, reads SAVISQKPSRDICQRGTSLTIQCQVDSQVTMMFWYRQQPGQSLTLIATANQGSEATYESGFVIDKFPISRPNLTFSTLTVSNMSPEDSSIYLCSVSTGQIYGYTFGSGTRLTVV.

This rearrangement joins TRBV18 to TRBJ1-5, with D unresolved. Germline CDR1 is KGHSH and CDR2 is LQKENI. CDR3 length equals 16 residues. V was shortened by 2 bases and J by 0 bases, with 11 bases between the two germline ends. CDR3 coding DNA: TGTGCCAGCTCACCATATGGAGCTTATAGCAATCAGCCCCAGCATTTT. Protein product: CASSPYGAYSNQPQHF.

This clone was counted between two and nine times. CDR3 amino acids: CASSLGLLGDYGYTF. In nucleotides, the CDR3 is TGTGCCAGCAGCTTGGGACTCTTAGGGGACTATGGCTACACCTTC. The V call is TRBV11-3, the J call TRBJ1-2; possible D gene TRBD1, 5 bases. The CDR3 contains 15 residues. V shed 3 bases and J shed 3 bases, with 14 bases lying between them. The germline V gene encodes CDR1 SGHNT and CDR2 YENEEA.

This clone has only a few counts. Other DNA sequences of this sample code for an identical CDR3. This chain uses TRBV6-5 with TRBJ2-1, with D perhaps TRBD1 (6 bases). Germline assignment: CDR1 MNHEY and CDR2 SVGAGI. Trimming left V 6 bases short and J 0 bases short, with 12 bases between. This CDR3 is 15 amino acids long. This CDR3 reads CASSHRVSSYNEQFF. The CDR3 coding sequence is TGTGCCAGCAGCCACAGGGTTAGCTCCTACAATGAGCAGTTCTTC.

V gene TRBV6-6 combines with J gene TRBJ1-1; D not certain. V was cut by 6 bases and J by 0 bases, with 11 bases left in between. The CDR3 is 14 residues long. CDR1 is MNHNY and CDR2 is SVGAGI in the germline V gene (reference sequence). Here the CDR3 reads CASRPSYMNTEAFF. DNA of the CDR3: TGTGCCAGCAGACCATCATACATGAACACTGAAGCTTTCTTT.

This chain links TRBV29-1 with TRBJ1-5; D is unclear. This CDR3 is built from 13 residues. V was cut by 5 bases and J by 2 bases, with 10 bases left in between. Germline CDR1 and CDR2: SQVTM and ANQGSEA. CDR3 protein: CSVPLFGNQPQHF. The CDR3 coding sequence is TGCAGCGTTCCACTCTTTGGCAATCAGCCCCAGCATTTT.

The chain employs TRBV18 and TRBJ1-3, with 7 bases that match TRBD1. Germline loops: CDR1 KGHSH, CDR2 LQKENI. Trimming at V came to 3 bases and at J to 0 bases, leaving 5 bases not matched to a gene. The CDR3 covers 16 residues. The CDR3 is CASSPLGQHSGNTIYF. CDR3 DNA: TGTGCCAGCTCACCCCTGGGACAGCACTCTGGAAACACCATATATTTT. The variable domain in full, completed from reference TRBV18 and TRBJ1-3, reads NAGVMQNPRHLVRRRGQEARLRCSPMKGHSHVYWYRQLPEEGLKFMVYLQKENIIDESGMPKERFSAEFPKEGPSILRIQQVVRGDSAAYFCASSPLGQHSGNTIYFGEGSWLTVV.

As to this clone: Relative to the germline gene, one junction end is altered; a read error may explain this. The chain is built from TRBV7-7 and TRBJ2-1; unclear D gene. CDR3 size: 15 residues. Germline V lookup: CDR1 SSHAT, CDR2 FNYEAQ (reference sequence). In DNA form, the CDR3 reads TGTGCTAGCAGCTTCGAGCTTAGCCCCTACAATGAGCAGTTCTTC. This translates into CASSFELSPYNEQFF. The complete variable domain, with remaining parts taken from reference TRBV7-7 and TRBJ2-1, reads GAGVSQSPRYKVTKRGQDVTLRCDPISSHATLYWYQQALGQGPEFLTYFNYEAQPDKSGLPSDRFSAERPEGSISTLTIQRTEQRDSAMYRCASSFELSPYNEQFFGPGTRLTVL.

On this clone: This same CDR3 is encoded by further DNA sequences in the sample. This chain connects TRBV5-1 to TRBJ1-4; TRBD1 matches at 7 bases. Germline CDR1 and CDR2: SGHRS and YFSETQ. The CDR3 length is 14 residues. V trimming: 0 bases; J trimming: 4 bases; junction bases outside the gene matches: 0. CDR3 amino acids: CASSLGQGNEKLFF. The CDR3 DNA reads as TGCGCCAGCAGCTTGGGACAGGGTAATGAAAAACTGTTTTTT.

The chain combines TRBV5-1 with TRBJ2-5; perhaps TRBD2 as D (6 bases). The tail of the sequence fits TRBJ2-7 better, so the J call may be wrong. This CDR3 comprises 12 residues. Germline V gives CDR1 SGHRS, CDR2 YFSETQ. This CDR3 reads CASRTEEGEQYF. The CDR3, as DNA: TGCGCCAGCAGGACAGAGGAGGGCGAGCAGTACTTC.

This clone occurred once. V is TRBV5-1 and J is TRBJ2-2; 8 positions agree with TRBD1. The germline CDR1 and CDR2 sequences are SGHRS and YFSETQ. The CDR3 sequence is 15 residues long. Trimming took 3 bases from V and 1 from J; bases not matched to a gene: 2. The CDR3: CASSYGQGNTGELFF. CDR3 DNA: TGCGCCAGCAGCTACGGACAGGGGAACACCGGGGAGCTGTTTTTT.

The J gene is TRBJ1-2, the V gene TRBV14, with 11 bases aligning to TRBD1. With V trimmed by 4 bases and J by 7 bases, 5 bases remained unmatched. The CDR3 loop spans 14 amino acids. Germline V CDR1 and CDR2: SGHDN, FVKESK. CDR3 bases: TGTGCCAGCAGCCCAAGGGACAGGGGGTTTGGCTACACCTTC. It codes for CASSPRDRGFGYTF.

J is TRBJ1-2 and V is TRBV10-3; the match to TRBD1 covers 11 bases. Trimming at V came to 9 bases and at J to 8 bases, leaving 11 bases not matched to a gene. In germline, CDR1 is ENHRY, CDR2 SYGVKD. The CDR3 is made up of 14 amino acids. CDR3 in amino acids: CAITMGQGGRGYTF. CDR3 bases: TGTGCCATTACCATGGGACAGGGGGGAAGAGGCTACACCTTC.

The V call is TRBV5-1, the J call TRBJ2-2; 12 bases are a match to TRBD1. V dropped 4 bases and J dropped 6; count of bases not matched to a gene: 10. Germline V gene lookup returns CDR1 SGHRS and CDR2 YFSETQ. The CDR3 length is 17 residues. CDR3 amino acids: CASSTSPGQGASGELFF. CDR3 sequence (DNA): TGCGCCAGCAGCACCAGCCCGGGACAGGGGGCGTCCGGGGAGCTGTTTTTT.